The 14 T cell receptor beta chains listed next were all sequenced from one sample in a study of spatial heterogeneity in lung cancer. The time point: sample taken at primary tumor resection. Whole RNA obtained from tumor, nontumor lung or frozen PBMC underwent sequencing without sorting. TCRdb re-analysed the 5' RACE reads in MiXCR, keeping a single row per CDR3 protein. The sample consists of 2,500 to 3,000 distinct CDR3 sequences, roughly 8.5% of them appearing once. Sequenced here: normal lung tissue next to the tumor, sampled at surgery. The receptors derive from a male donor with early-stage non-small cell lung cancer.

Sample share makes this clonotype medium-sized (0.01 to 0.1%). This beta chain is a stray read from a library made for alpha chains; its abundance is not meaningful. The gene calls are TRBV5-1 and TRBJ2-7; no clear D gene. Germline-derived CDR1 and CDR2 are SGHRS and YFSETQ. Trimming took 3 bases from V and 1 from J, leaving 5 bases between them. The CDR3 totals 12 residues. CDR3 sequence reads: CASSSGSYEQYF. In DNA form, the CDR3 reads TGCGCCAGCAGCTCCGGATCCTACGAGCAGTACTTC.

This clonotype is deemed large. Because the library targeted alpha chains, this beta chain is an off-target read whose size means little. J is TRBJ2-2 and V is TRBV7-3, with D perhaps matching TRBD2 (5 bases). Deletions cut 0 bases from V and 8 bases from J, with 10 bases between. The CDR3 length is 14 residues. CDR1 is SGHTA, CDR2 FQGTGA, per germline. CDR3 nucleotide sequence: TGTGCCAGCAGCTTAACGTCCGGAGGAGGGGAGCTGTTTTTT. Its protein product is CASSLTSGGGELFF.

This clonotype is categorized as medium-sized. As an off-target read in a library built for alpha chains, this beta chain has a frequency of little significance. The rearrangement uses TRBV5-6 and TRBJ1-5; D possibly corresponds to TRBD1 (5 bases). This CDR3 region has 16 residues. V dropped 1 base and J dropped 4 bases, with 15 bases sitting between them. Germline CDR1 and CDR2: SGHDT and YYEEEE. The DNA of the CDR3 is TGTGCCAGCAGCTTGTTCGACCGGGGGTGGAATCAGCCCCAGCATTTT. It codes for CASSLFDRGWNQPQHF.

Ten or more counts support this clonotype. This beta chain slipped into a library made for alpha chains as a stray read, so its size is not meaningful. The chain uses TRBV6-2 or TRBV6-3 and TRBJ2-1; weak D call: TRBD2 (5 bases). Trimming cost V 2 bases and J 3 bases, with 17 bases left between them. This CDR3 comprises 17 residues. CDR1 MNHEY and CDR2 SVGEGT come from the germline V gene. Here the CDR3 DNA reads TGTGCCAGCAGTTACCAACCCGGACTGGCTAGCTACAATGAGCAGTTCTTC. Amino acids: CASSYQPGLASYNEQFF.

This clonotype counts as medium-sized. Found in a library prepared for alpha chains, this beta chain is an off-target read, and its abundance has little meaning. The CDR3 loop reads CASSSKQTSGSIWEQYF. CDR3 DNA: TGTGCCAGCAGTTCTAAACAAACTAGCGGGAGCATCTGGGAGCAGTACTTC. The chain uses TRBV28 and TRBJ2-7, with 11 nucleotides matching TRBD2. Germline trimming cut 4 bases from V and 7 bases from J; bases unmatched to any gene: 15. The CDR3 is made up of 17 amino acids. The germline CDR1 and CDR2 sequences are MDHEN and SYDVKM.

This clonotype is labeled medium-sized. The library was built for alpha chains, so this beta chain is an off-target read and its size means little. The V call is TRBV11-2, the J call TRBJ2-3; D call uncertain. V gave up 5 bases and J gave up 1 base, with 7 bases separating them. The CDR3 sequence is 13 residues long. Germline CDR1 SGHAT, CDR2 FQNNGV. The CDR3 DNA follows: TGTGCCAGCAGCCCACCCGGCACAGATACGCAGTATTTT. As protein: CASSPPGTDTQYF.

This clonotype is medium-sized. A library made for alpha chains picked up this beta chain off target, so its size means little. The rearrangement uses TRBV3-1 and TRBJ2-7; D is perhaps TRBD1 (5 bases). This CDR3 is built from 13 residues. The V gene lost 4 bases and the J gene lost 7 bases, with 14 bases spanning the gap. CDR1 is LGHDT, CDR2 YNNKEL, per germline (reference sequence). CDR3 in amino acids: CASSRQGPGEQYF. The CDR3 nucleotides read TGTGCCAGCAGCCGTCAGGGTCCCGGGGAGCAGTACTTC.

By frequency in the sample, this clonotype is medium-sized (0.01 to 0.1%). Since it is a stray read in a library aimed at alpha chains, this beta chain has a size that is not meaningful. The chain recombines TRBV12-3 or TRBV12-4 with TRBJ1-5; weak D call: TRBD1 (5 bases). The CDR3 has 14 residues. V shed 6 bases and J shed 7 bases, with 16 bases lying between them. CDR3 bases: TGTGCCAGCAGCTCAGGAGGGGTTGGGCAGCCCCAGCATTTT. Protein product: CASSSGGVGQPQHF.

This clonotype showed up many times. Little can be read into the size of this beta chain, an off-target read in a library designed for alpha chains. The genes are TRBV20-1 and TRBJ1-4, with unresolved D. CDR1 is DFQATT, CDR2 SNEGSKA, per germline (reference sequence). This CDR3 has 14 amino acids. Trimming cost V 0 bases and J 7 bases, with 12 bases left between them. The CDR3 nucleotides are TGCAGTGCTAGAGATCCACAGATTACTGAAAAACTGTTTTTT. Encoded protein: CSARDPQITEKLFF.

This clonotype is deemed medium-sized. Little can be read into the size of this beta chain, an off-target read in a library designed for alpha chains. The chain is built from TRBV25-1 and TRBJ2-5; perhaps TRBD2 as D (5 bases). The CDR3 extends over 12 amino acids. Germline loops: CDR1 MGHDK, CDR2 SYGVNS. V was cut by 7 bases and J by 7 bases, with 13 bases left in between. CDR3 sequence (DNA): TGTGCCAGCAATGAGGGTACCGGGACCCAGTACTTC. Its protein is CASNEGTGTQYF. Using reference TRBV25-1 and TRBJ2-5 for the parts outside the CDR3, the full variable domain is EADIYQTPRYLVIGTGKKITLECSQTMGHDKMYWYQQDPGMELHLIHYSYGVNSTEKGDLSSESTVSRIRTEHFPLTLESARPSHTSQYLCASNEGTGTQYFGPGTRLLVL.

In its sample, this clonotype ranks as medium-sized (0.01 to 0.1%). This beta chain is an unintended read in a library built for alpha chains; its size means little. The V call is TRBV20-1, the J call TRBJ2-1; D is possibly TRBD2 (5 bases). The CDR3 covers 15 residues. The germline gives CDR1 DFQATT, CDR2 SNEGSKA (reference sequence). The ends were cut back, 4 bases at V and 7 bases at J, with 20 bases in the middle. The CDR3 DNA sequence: TGCAGTGCTACCGTCATCGCAGATAGCGCAAATGAGCAGTTCTTC. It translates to CSATVIADSANEQFF.

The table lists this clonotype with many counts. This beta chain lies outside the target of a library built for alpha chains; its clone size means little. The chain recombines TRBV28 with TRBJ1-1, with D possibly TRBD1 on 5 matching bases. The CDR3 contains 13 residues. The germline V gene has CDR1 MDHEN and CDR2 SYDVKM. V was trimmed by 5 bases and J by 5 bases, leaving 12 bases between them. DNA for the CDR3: TGTGCCAGCAGTGGACCAGGGCGAACTGAAGCTTTCTTT. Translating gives CASSGPGRTEAFF.

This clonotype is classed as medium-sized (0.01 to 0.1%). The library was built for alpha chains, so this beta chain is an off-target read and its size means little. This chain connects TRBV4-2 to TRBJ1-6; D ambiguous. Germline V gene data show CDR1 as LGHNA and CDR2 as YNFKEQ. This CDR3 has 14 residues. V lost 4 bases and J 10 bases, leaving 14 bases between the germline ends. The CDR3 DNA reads TGTGCCAGCAGCCCCCGGACGGGAGAGTCACCCCTCCACTTT. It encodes CASSPRTGESPLHF.

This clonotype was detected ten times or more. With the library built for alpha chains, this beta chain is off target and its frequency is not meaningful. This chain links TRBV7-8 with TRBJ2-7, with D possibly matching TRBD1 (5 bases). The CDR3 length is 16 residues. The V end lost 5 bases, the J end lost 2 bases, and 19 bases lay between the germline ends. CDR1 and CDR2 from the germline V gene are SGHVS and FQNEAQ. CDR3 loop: CASSAYRWSLTYEQYF. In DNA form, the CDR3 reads TGTGCCAGCAGCGCGTACAGGTGGTCACTCACCTACGAGCAGTACTTC.